This passage covers 25 T cell receptor beta chains from one sample sequenced in a study of a mutant IDH1 vaccine in newly diagnosed glioma. Clones were sequenced by immunoSEQ multiplex PCR, and TCRdb holds only the in-frame ones, with some missing. The data hold about 66,000 clones, with 84% observed a single time. The time point denotes: week 11, during vaccination. Vaccinated patients received 300 ug of mutant IDH1 20-mer peptide per dose, with topical imiquimod. These receptors' antigens are unknown. This specimen was PBMCs, taken from a glioma patient whose treatment included an IDH1 peptide vaccine. The receptors shown here come from a woman in her 50s with glioma.

The V and J genes are TRBV10-3 and TRBJ2-7, with D perhaps matching TRBD1 (6 bases). This CDR3 spans 12 amino acids. Trimming removed 6 bases at V and 6 bases at J, with 12 bases between. The germline CDR1 and CDR2 sequences are ENHRY and SYGVKD. The CDR3 DNA sequence: TGTGCCATCAGACTACAGGGTGGCGAGCAGTACTTC. This encodes CAIRLQGGEQYF.

The chain employs TRBV2 and TRBJ2-2, with 7 bases identical to TRBD1. With V trimmed by 10 bases and J by 5 bases, 10 bases remained unmatched. The CDR3 totals 14 residues. Per the germline V gene, CDR1 is SNHLY and CDR2 is FYNNEI. The CDR3 protein is CATTGTDMTGELFF. CDR3 nucleotides: TGTGCCACCACCGGGACAGATATGACCGGGGAGCTGTTTTTT.

This clone showed up just once. The chain carries TRBV25-1 and TRBJ2-5, with TRBD1 as a possible D gene (6 bases). Between the trimmed V and J ends, which lost 3 bases and 0 bases, there was a span of 20 bases. The CDR3 has 18 residues. Per the germline V gene, CDR1 is MGHDK and CDR2 is SYGVNS. For the CDR3, the DNA is TGTGCCAGCAGTGACAAACTCCTTTCGACAGGTAACCAAGAGACCCAGTACTTC. Amino acids: CASSDKLLSTGNQETQYF.

The chain links TRBV9 to TRBJ2-1; 7 bases are a match to TRBD1. CDR3 length equals 15 residues. From germline, CDR1 is SGDLS and CDR2 YYNGEE. J was trimmed by 0 bases and V by 4 bases; bases with no gene match: 4. This CDR3 reads CASSPRDSSYNEQFF. The CDR3 nucleotides are TGTGCCAGCAGCCCTCGGGACAGCTCCTACAATGAGCAGTTCTTC.

The chain recombines TRBV7-8 with TRBJ1-5, with 9 bases aligning to TRBD1. Germline V lookup: CDR1 SGHVS, CDR2 FQNEAQ. The V and J ends lost 6 bases and 5 bases, in that order; junction bases with no gene match: 5. The CDR3 is 14 amino acids. The CDR3 nucleotides read TGTGCCAGCAGACGACAGGGGGAAGATCAGCCCCAGCATTTT. It encodes CASRRQGEDQPQHF.

The count of this clone is one. The chain couples TRBV5-1 to TRBJ1-5; 7 nucleotides align to TRBD1. The CDR3 contains 14 residues. Germline CDR1 is SGHRS and CDR2 is YFSETQ. V lost 4 bases to trimming and J lost 3 bases; unmatched junction nucleotides: 4. DNA of the CDR3: TGCGCCAGCAGCCCGGGGACAGACAATCAGCCCCAGCATTTT. The encoded protein is CASSPGTDNQPQHF.

A single count supports this clone. V is TRBV14 and J is TRBJ2-3, with a possible D match to TRBD1 (6 bases). The V end lost 4 bases, the J end lost 6 bases, and 11 bases lay between the germline ends. The germline CDR1 and CDR2 sequences are SGHDN and FVKESK. CDR3 length: 13 amino acids. In DNA form, the CDR3 reads TGTGCCAGCAGCCGTGCAGGGGAGGATACGCAGTATTTT. Translation gives CASSRAGEDTQYF. The full variable domain, with the rest looked up from reference TRBV14 and TRBJ2-3, is EAGVTQFPSHSVIEKGQTVTLRCDPISGHDNLYWYRRVMGKEIKFLLHFVKESKQDESGMPNNRFLAERTGGTYSTLKVQPAELEDSGVYFCASSRAGEDTQYFGPGTRLTVL.

V usage is TRBV6-1 and J usage is TRBJ2-5; D not certain. V lost 4 bases, J lost 5 bases, and 14 bases lay in between. This CDR3 has 14 residues. Germline CDR1 and CDR2: MNHNS and SASEGT. CDR3 in DNA: TGTGCCAGCAGTGGCCGAGACCGCGTGGAGACCCAGTACTTC. Protein: CASSGRDRVETQYF.

The count of this clone is one. The limits of the CDR3 on the DNA are not certain, so only TCRdb's listed CDR3 is given. The chain joins TRBV2 to TRBJ1-2. In germline, CDR1 is SNHLY, CDR2 FYNNEI. The length of the CDR3 is 15 amino acids, counting both ends. The CDR3 here is CASSVRRAASYGYTF.

The genes are TRBV20-1 and TRBJ2-7; D uncertain. V dropped 4 bases and J dropped 1 base, with 5 bases sitting between them. The germline CDR1 and CDR2 sequences are DFQATT and SNEGSKA (reference sequence). The CDR3 is made up of 11 amino acids. CDR3 residues: CSAKESYEQYF. Written as DNA, the CDR3 is TGCAGTGCTAAAGAATCCTACGAGCAGTACTTC.

The chain has TRBV5-5 and TRBJ2-7; 9 nucleotides agree with TRBD1. CDR3 size: 15 residues. Unmatched junction bases numbered 6, after V lost 4 bases and J lost 1 base. The germline gives CDR1 SGHKS, CDR2 YYEKEE (reference sequence). CDR3 DNA sequence: TGTGCCAGCAGCCGGGACAGGGCACGGTCCTACGAGCAGTACTTC. This sequence encodes CASSRDRARSYEQYF.

The rearrangement uses TRBV10-2 and TRBJ1-1, with a tentative D call TRBD1 (5 bases). Trimming removed 3 bases from V and 5 bases from J, with 10 bases in between. This CDR3 has 13 amino acids. Germline CDR1 WSHSY, CDR2 SAAADI. CDR3 sequence: CASSDAGRTEAFF. Written as DNA, the CDR3 is TGCGCCAGCAGTGATGCAGGGAGGACTGAAGCTTTCTTT.

The chain is built from TRBV6-6 and TRBJ2-2, with 8 bases matching TRBD1. This CDR3 has 16 residues. Trimming took 4 bases from V and 1 from J; bases not matched to a gene: 5. Looked up from germline, CDR1 is MNHNY and CDR2 is SVGAGI (reference sequence). CDR3 sequence reads: CASSFQTGVNTGELFF. Written as DNA, the CDR3 is TGTGCCAGCAGTTTTCAGACAGGGGTGAACACCGGGGAGCTGTTTTTT.

The chain employs TRBV5-1 and TRBJ1-1, with a tentative D call TRBD1 (6 bases). Germline CDR1 reads SGHRS; CDR2 reads YFSETQ. Trimming left V 2 bases short and J 4 bases short, with 9 bases between. The CDR3 totals 13 residues. The CDR3 coding sequence is TGCGCCAGCAGCTTACAGGGTCCCACTGAAGCTTTCTTT. Encoded protein: CASSLQGPTEAFF.

The J gene is TRBJ1-5, the V gene TRBV7-2; D is uncertain. Trimming left V 4 bases short and J 7 bases short, with 8 bases between. CDR1 SGHTA and CDR2 FQGNSA come from the germline V gene. The CDR3 covers 12 residues. The CDR3 DNA reads TGTGCCAGCAGCTCCATGGGGCAGCCCCAGCATTTT. Its translation is CASSSMGQPQHF. Using reference TRBV7-2 and TRBJ1-5 for the parts outside the CDR3, the full variable domain is GAGVSQSPSNKVTEKGKDVELRCDPISGHTALYWYRQSLGQGLEFLIYFQGNSAPDKSGLPSDRFSAERTGGSVSTLTIQRTQQEDSAVYLCASSSMGQPQHFGDGTRLSIL.

The V call is TRBV28, the J call TRBJ1-4; possibly TRBD1 for D (5 bases). Germline assignment: CDR1 MDHEN and CDR2 SYDVKM. The V end was cut by 4 bases, the J end by 8 bases, with 14 bases between. This CDR3 is built from 14 residues. CDR3 in amino acids: CASSSSGLGEKLFF. The CDR3 nucleotides are TGTGCCAGCAGTTCTTCAGGGTTAGGGGAAAAACTGTTTTTT.

The chain employs TRBV5-6 and TRBJ2-5; weak D call: TRBD1 (6 bases). V lost 4 bases and J lost 3, with 22 bases in between. Germline lookup yields CDR1 SGHDT and CDR2 YYEEEE. The CDR3 has 17 amino acids. CDR3 sequence reads: CASSPGFARDIKETQYF. CDR3 in DNA: TGTGCCAGCAGCCCGGGCTTCGCCCGGGACATCAAAGAGACCCAGTACTTC.

This rearrangement joins TRBV27 to TRBJ2-7, with 8 bases matching TRBD1. The J segment lost 5 bases and the V segment lost 4 bases, leaving 10 bases of the junction unmatched. This CDR3 is built from 15 residues. CDR1 MNHEY and CDR2 SMNVEV come from the germline V gene (reference sequence). In DNA form, the CDR3 reads TGTGCCAGCAGTTCGTATTCGACAGGGGCCCACGAGCAGTACTTC. Amino acid sequence: CASSSYSTGAHEQYF.

This CDR3 reads CASSLDRAVGEQYF. CDR3 DNA: TGTGCCAGCAGCTTGGACAGGGCGGTGGGCGAGCAGTACTTC. The chain has TRBV5-6 and TRBJ2-7; the D gene is possibly TRBD1 (6 bases). Germline V lookup: CDR1 SGHDT, CDR2 YYEEEE. Trimming cost V 0 bases and J 6 bases, with 13 bases left between them. This CDR3 is built from 14 residues.

The J gene is TRBJ1-2, the V gene TRBV18, with D possibly TRBD1 on 6 matching bases. The CDR3 length is 14 residues. Germline-derived CDR1 and CDR2 are KGHSH and LQKENI. Between the trimmed V and J ends, which lost 3 bases and 4 bases, there was a span of 12 bases. The CDR3 nucleotides are TGTGCCAGCTCACCTAAGGAACAGGGCTATGGCTACACCTTC. Amino acids: CASSPKEQGYGYTF.

The chain couples TRBV5-6 to TRBJ1-4; D perhaps matches TRBD1 (5 bases). CDR3 length: 13 residues. V gave up 0 bases and J gave up 8 bases, with 8 bases separating them. Germline V CDR1 and CDR2: SGHDT, YYEEEE. CDR3 in amino acids: CASSLGQREKLFF. CDR3 coding DNA: TGTGCCAGCAGCTTGGGACAGCGCGAAAAACTGTTTTTT.

The V call is TRBV5-6, the J call TRBJ2-7; D unclear. This CDR3 spans 11 amino acids. Per germline, CDR1 SGHDT and CDR2 YYEEEE. V was clipped by 1 base and J by 3 bases, with 2 bases between them. CDR3 loop: CASSLFYEQYF. The CDR3 nucleotides are TGTGCCAGCAGCTTGTTCTACGAGCAGTACTTC.

J is TRBJ1-1 and V is TRBV5-8; D uncertain. V lost 0 bases and J lost 0, with 3 bases in between. Germline lookup yields CDR1 SGHTS and CDR2 YDEGEE. This CDR3 contains 13 residues. CDR3 protein: CASSLDLNTEAFF. The CDR3 DNA follows: TGTGCCAGCAGCTTGGACCTGAACACTGAAGCTTTCTTT.

J is TRBJ1-2 and V is TRBV6-5, with D unresolved. Germline CDR1 reads MNHEY; CDR2 reads SVGAGI. The CDR3 sequence is 14 residues long. The V end was cut by 0 bases, the J end by 2 bases, with 7 bases between. The CDR3 DNA is TGTGCCAGCAGTTACTCGGGCAGAAACTATGGCTACACCTTC. It translates to CASSYSGRNYGYTF.

The chain has TRBV5-1 and TRBJ1-4; 10 nucleotides align to TRBD1. This CDR3 has 17 amino acids. Losses at the gene ends were 3 bases for V and 0 bases for J; bases not matched to a gene: 5. Germline values: CDR1 SGHRS, CDR2 YFSETQ. CDR3 amino acids: CASSYAGTGATNEKLFF. Written as DNA, the CDR3 is TGCGCCAGCAGCTACGCCGGGACAGGGGCAACTAATGAAAAACTGTTTTTT.